This T cell receptor (beta chain) was profiled in a study of tumour-infiltrating T cells in Burkitt lymphoma. Study background: Productive clonality predicted overall and progression-free survival.

This table comes from immunoSEQ multiplex PCR, and its TCRdb copy is limited to in-frame clones, with some not included. The sample yields fewer than 20,000 clones, about 80% seen once. Germline CDR1 and CDR2: MGHRA and YSYEKL. The V and J ends lost 3 bases and 4 bases, in that order; junction bases with no gene match: 6. The CDR3 sequence is 15 residues long. The receptor comes from a human donor with diffuse large B-cell lymphoma. The V gene is TRBV4-1, the J gene TRBJ2-7, with 10 bases identical to TRBD1. The sequencing sample was made of tumor tissue. CDR3 sequence reads: CASSHLGTGDYEQYF. The CDR3 nucleotides read TGCGCCAGCAGCCACCTTGGGACAGGGGATTACGAGCAGTACTTC.